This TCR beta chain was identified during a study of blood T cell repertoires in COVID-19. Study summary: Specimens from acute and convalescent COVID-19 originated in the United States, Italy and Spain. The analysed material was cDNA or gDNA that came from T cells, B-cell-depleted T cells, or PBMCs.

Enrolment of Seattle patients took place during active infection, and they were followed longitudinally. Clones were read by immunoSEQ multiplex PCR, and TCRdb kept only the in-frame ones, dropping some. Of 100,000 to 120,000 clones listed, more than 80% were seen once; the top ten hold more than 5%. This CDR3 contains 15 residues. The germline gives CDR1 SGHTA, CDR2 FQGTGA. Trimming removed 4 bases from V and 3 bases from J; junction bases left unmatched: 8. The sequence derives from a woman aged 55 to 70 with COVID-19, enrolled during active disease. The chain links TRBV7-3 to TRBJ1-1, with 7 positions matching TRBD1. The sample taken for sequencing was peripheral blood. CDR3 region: CASSSGGSVHTEAFF. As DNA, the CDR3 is TGTGCCAGCAGCTCAGGGGGGTCGGTTCACACTGAAGCTTTCTTT.